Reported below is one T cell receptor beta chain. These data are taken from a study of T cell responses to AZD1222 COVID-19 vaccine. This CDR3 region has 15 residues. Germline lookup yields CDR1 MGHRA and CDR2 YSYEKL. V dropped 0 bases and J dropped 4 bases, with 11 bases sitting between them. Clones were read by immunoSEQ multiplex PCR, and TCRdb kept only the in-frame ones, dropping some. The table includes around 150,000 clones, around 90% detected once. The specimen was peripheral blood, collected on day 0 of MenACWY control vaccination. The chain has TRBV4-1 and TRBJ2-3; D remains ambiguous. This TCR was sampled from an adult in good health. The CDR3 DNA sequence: TGCGCCAGCAGCCAAGATCTGGGCGACGCAGATACGCAGTATTTT. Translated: CASSQDLGDADTQYF.